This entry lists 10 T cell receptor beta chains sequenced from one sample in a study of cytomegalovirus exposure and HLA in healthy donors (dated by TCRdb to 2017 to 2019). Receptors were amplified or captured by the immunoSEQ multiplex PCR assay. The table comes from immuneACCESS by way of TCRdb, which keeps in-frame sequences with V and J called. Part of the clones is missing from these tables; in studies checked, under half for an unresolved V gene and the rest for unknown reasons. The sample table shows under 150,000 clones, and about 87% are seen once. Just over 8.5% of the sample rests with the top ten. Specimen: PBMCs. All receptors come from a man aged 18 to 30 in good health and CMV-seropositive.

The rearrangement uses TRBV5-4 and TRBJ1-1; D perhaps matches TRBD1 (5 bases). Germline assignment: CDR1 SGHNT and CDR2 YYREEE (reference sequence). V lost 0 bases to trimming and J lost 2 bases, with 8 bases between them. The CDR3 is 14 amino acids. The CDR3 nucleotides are TGTGCCAGCAGCTTGGTGGGGGGAAACACTGAAGCTTTCTTT. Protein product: CASSLVGGNTEAFF. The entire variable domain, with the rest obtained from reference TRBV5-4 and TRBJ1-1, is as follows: ETGVTQSPTHLIKTRGQQVTLRCSSQSGHNTVSWYQQALGQGPQFIFQYYREEENGRGNFPPRFSGLQFPNYSSELNVNALELDDSALYLCASSLVGGNTEAFFGQGTRLTVV.

The CDR3 bases are TGTGCCACCAGCAGAGGCCAAGGGAGTGGGGCCAACGTCCTGACTTTC. Protein product: CATSRGQGSGANVLTF. The chain uses TRBV15 and TRBJ2-6; D is possibly TRBD2 (5 bases). The V and J ends lost 1 base and 3 bases respectively, with 10 bases between them. The CDR3 is 16 residues long. CDR1 is LNHNV, CDR2 YYDKDF, per germline (reference sequence).

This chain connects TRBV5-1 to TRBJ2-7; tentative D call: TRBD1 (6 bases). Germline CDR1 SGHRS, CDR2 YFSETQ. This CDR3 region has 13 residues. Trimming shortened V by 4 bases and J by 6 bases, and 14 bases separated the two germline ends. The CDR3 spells CASSDTGYGEQYF. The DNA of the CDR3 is TGCGCCAGCAGCGATACAGGGTACGGCGAGCAGTACTTC.

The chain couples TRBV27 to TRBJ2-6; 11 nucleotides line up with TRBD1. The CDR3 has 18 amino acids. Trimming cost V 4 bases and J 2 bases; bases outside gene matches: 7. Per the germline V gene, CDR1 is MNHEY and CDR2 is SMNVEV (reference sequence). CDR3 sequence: CASSSIGQGAPGANVLTF. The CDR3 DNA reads TGTGCCAGCAGTTCAATAGGACAGGGGGCGCCTGGGGCCAACGTCCTGACTTTC.

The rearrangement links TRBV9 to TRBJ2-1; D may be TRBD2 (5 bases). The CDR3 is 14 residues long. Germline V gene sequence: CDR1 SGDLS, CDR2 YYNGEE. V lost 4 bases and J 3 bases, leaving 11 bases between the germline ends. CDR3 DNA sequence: TGTGCCAGCAGCCCCGGGGATAGCTACAATGAGCAGTTCTTC. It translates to CASSPGDSYNEQFF.

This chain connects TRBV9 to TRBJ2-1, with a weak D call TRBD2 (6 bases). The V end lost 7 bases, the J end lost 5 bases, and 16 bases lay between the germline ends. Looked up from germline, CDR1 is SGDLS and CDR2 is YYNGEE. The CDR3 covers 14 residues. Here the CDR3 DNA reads TGTGCCAGCCAAAAGTGGGGGGAAAACAATGAGCAGTTCTTC. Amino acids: CASQKWGENNEQFF.

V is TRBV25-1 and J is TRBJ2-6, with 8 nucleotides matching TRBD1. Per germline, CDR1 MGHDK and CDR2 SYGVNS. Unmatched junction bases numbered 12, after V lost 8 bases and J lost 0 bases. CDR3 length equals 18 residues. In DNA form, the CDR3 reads TGTGCCAGCTCAACCCACGGGACAGGAGCCTCTGGGGCCAACGTCCTGACTTTC. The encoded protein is CASSTHGTGASGANVLTF.

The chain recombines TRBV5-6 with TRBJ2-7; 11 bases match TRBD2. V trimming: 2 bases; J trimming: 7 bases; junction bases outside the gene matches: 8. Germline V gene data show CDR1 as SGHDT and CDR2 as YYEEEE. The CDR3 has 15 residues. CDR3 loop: CASSFLAGGPGEQYF. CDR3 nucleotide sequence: TGTGCCAGCAGCTTTTTAGCGGGAGGGCCGGGGGAGCAGTACTTC.

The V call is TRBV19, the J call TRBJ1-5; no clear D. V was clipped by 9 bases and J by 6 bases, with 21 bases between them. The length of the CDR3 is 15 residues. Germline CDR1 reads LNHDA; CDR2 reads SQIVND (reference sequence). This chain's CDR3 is CASRSLAGRGQPQHF. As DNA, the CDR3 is TGTGCCAGCAGAAGTTTGGCAGGCCGGGGTCAGCCCCAGCATTTT.

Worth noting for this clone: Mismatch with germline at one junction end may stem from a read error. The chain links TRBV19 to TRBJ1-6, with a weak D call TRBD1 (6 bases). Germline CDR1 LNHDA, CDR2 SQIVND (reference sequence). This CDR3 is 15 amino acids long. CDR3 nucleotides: TGTGCCAGTAGGATAGGACAGTATTATAATTCACCCCTCCACTTT. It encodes CASRIGQYYNSPLHF.